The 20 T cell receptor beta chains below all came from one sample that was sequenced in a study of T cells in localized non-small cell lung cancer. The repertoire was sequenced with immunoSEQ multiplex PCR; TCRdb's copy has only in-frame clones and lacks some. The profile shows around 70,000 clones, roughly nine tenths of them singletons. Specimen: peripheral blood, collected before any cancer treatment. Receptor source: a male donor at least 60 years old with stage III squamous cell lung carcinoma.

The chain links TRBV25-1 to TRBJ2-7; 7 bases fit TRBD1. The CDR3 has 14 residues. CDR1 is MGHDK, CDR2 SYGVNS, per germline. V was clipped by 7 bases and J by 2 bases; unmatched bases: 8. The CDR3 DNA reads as TGTGCCAGCACCCCCGGGACAGCTACCTACGAGCAGTACTTC. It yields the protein CASTPGTATYEQYF.

The CDR3 region is CASSLALGLNTGELFF. The CDR3 DNA follows: TGTGCCAGCAGCTTAGCGCTTGGCCTGAACACCGGGGAGCTGTTTTTT. V gene TRBV7-6 combines with J gene TRBJ2-2; D not resolved. Trimming took 0 bases from V and 1 from J, leaving 9 bases between them. CDR1 is SGHVS and CDR2 is FNYEAQ in the germline V gene. The CDR3 spans 16 residues.

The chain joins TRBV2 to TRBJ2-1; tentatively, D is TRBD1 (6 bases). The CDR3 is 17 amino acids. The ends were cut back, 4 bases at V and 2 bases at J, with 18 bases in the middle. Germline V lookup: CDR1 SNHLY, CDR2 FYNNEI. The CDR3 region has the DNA TGTGCCAGCAGTGTCCCGGGACAATCAACGCCCTACAATGAGCAGTTCTTC. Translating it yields CASSVPGQSTPYNEQFF.

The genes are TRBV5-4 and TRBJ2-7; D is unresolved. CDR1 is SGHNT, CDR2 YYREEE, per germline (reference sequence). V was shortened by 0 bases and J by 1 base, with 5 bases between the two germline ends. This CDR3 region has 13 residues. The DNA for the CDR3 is TGTGCCAGCAGCTTGGATTTTTCCTACGAGCAGTACGTC. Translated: CASSLDFSYEQYV.

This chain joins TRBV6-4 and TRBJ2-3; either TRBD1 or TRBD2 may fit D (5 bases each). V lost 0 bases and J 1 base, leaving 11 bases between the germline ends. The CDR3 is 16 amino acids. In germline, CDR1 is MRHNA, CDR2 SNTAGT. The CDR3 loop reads CASSDSKRGRTDTQYF. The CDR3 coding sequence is TGTGCCAGCAGTGACTCGAAGAGGGGCCGCACAGATACGCAGTATTTT.

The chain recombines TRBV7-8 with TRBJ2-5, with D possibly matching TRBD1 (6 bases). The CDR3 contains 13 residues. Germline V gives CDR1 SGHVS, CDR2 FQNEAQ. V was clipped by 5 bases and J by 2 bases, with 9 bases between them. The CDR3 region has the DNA TGTGCCAGCAGCGGAGACAGGCAAGAGACCCAGTACTTC. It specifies CASSGDRQETQYF.

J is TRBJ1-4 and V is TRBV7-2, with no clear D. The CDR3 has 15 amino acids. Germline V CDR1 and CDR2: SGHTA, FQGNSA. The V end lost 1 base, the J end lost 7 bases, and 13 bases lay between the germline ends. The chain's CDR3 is CASSLDGRVGEKLFF. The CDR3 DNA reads TGTGCCAGCAGCTTAGATGGTAGGGTCGGTGAAAAACTGTTTTTT.

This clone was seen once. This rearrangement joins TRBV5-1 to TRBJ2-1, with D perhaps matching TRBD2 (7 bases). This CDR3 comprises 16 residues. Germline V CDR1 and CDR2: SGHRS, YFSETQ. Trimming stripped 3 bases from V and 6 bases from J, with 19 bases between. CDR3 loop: CASSSYWGGGLNEQFF. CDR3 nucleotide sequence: TGCGCCAGCAGCTCGTATTGGGGCGGGGGCCTCAATGAGCAGTTCTTC.

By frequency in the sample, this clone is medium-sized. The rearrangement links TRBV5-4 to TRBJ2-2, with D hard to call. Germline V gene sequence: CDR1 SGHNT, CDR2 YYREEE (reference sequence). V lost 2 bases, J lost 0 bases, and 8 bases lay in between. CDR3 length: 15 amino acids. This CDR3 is CASSLMPTNTGELFF. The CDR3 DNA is TGTGCCAGCAGCTTAATGCCAACGAACACCGGGGAGCTGTTTTTT.

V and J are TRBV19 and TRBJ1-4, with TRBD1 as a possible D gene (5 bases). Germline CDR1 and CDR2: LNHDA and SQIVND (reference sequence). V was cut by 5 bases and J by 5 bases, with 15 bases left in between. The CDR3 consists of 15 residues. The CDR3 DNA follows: TGTGCCAGTAGTTCATCAGGGTTGGGGAATGAAAAACTGTTTTTT. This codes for CASSSSGLGNEKLFF. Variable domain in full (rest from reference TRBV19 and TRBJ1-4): DGGITQSPKYLFRKEGQNVTLSCEQNLNHDAMYWYRQDPGQGLRLIYYSQIVNDFQKGDIAEGYSVSREKKESFPLTVTSAQKNPTAFYLCASSSSGLGNEKLFFGSGTQLSVL.

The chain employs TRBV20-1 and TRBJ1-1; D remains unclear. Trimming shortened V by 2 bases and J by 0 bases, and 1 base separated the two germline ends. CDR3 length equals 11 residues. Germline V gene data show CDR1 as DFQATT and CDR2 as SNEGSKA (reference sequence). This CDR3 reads CSARLNTEAFF. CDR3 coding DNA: TGCAGTGCTAGATTGAACACTGAAGCTTTCTTT.

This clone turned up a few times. CDR3 protein: CASSWTGVDEKLFF. The DNA for the CDR3 is TGTGCCAGTAGTTGGACAGGGGTCGATGAAAAACTGTTTTTT. The gene calls are TRBV19 and TRBJ1-4; 9 bases agree with TRBD1. V lost 5 bases, J lost 6 bases, and 4 bases stayed unmatched. CDR3 length: 14 amino acids. Germline CDR1 is LNHDA and CDR2 is SQIVND (reference sequence).

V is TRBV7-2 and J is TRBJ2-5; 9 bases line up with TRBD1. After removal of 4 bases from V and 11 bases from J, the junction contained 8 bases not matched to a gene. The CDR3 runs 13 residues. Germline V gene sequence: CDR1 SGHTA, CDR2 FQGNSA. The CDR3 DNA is TGTGCCAGCAGCTCCGACAGGGGGGCGACTCAGTACTTC. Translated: CASSSDRGATQYF.

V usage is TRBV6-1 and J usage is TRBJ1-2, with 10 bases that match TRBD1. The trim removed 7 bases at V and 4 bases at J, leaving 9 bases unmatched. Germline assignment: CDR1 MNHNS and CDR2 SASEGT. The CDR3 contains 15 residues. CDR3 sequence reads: CASTFGQGGGYGYTF. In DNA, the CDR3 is TGTGCCAGCACTTTTGGACAGGGGGGTGGCTATGGCTACACCTTC.

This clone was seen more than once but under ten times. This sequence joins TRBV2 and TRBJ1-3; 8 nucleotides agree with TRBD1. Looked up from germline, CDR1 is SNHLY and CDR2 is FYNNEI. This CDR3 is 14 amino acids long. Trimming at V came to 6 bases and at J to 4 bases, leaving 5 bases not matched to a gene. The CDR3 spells CASSYRGTGNTIYF. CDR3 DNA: TGTGCCAGCAGCTACAGGGGGACCGGAAACACCATATATTTT.

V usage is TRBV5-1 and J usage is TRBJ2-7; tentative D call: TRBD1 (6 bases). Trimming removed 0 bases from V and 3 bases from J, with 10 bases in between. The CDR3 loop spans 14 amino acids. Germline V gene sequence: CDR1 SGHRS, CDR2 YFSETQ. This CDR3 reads CASSLEPGDYEQYF. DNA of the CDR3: TGCGCCAGCAGCTTGGAGCCAGGGGACTACGAGCAGTACTTC.

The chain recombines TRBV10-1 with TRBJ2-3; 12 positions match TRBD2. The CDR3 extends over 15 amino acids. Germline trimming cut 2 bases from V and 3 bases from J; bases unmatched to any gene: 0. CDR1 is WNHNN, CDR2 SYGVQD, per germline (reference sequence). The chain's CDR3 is CASSEGLAGTDTQYF. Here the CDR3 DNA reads TGCGCCAGCAGTGAGGGACTAGCGGGGACAGATACGCAGTATTTT.

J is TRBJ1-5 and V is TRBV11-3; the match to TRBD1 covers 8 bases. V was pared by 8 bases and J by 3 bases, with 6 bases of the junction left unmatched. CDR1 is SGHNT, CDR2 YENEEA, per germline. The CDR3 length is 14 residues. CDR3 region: CASLRGRLNQPQHF. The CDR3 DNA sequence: TGTGCCAGCCTCAGGGGGCGCCTCAATCAGCCCCAGCATTTT. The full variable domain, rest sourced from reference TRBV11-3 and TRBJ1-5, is EAGVVQSPRYKIIEKKQPVAFWCNPISGHNTLYWYLQNLGQGPELLIRYENEEAVDDSQLPKDRFSAERLKGVDSTLKIQPAELGDSAVYLCASLRGRLNQPQHFGDGTRLSIL.

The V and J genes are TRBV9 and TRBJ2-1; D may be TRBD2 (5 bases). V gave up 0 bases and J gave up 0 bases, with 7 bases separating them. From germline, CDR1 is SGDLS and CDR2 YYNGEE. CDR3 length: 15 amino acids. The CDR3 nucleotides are TGTGCCAGCAGCGTAGGGAGGAGCTCCTACAATGAGCAGTTCTTC. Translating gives CASSVGRSSYNEQFF. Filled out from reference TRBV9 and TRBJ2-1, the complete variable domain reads DSGVTQTPKHLITATGQRVTLRCSPRSGDLSVYWYQQSLDQGLQFLIQYYNGEERAKGNILERFSAQQFPDLHSELNLSSLELGDSALYFCASSVGRSSYNEQFFGPGTRLTVL.

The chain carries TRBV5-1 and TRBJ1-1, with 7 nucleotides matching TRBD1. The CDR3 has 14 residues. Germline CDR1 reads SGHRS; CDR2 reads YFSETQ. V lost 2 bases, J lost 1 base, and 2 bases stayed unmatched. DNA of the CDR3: TGCGCCAGCAGCTTCCGGGACAGGAACACTGAAGCTTTCTTT. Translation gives CASSFRDRNTEAFF.